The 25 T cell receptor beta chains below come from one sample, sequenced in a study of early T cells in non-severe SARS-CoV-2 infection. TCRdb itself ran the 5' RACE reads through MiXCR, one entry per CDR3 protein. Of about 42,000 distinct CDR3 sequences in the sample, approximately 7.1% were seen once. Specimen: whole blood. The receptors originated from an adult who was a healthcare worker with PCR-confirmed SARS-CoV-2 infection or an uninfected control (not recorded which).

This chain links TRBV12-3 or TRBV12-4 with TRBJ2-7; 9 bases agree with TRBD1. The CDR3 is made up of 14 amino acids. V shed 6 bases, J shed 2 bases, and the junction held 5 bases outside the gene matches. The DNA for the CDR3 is TGTGCCAGCAGCCGGACAGGGGCCCCCTACGAGCAGTACTTC. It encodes CASSRTGAPYEQYF.

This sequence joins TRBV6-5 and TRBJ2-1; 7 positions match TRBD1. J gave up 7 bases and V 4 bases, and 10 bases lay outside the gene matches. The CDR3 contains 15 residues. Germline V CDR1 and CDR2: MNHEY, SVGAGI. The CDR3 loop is CASSLAQGMVNEQFF. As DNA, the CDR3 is TGTGCCAGCAGTTTGGCACAGGGGATGGTGAATGAGCAGTTCTTC.

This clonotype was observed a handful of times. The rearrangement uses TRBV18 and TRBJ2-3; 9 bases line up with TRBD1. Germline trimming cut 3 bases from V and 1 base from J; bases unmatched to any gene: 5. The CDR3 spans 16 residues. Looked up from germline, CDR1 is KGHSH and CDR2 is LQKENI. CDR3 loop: CASSPARTGGTDTQYF. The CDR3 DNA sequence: TGTGCCAGCTCACCTGCGCGGACAGGGGGCACAGATACGCAGTATTTT.

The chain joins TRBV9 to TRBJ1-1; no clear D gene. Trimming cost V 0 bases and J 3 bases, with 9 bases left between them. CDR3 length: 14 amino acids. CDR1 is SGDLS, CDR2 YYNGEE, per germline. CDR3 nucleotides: TGTGCCAGCAGCGTAGTAGCGCGGGACACTGAAGCTTTCTTT. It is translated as CASSVVARDTEAFF.

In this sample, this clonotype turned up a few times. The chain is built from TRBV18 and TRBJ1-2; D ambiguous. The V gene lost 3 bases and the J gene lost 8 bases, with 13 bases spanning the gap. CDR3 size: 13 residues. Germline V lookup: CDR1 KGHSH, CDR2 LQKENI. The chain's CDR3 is CASSPADRRGYTF. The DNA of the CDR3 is TGTGCCAGCTCACCTGCGGACCGGCGGGGCTACACCTTC.

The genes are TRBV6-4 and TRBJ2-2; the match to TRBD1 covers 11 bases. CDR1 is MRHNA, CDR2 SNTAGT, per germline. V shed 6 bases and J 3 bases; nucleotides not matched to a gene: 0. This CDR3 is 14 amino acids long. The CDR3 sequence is CASRGQGDTGELFF. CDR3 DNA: TGTGCCAGCAGGGGACAGGGGGACACCGGGGAGCTGTTTTTT.

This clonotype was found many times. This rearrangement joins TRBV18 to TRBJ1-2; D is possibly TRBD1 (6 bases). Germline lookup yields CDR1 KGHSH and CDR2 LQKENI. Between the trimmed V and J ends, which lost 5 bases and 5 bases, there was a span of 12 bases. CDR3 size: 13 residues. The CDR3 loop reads CASSAGANYGYTF. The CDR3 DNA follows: TGTGCCAGCTCAGCGGGGGCGAATTATGGCTACACCTTC.

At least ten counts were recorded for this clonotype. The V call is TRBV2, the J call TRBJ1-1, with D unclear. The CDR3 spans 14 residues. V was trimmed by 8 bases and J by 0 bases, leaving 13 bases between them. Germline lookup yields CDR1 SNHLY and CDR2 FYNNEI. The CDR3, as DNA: TGTGCCAGCGCGGCGGAACACATGAACACTGAAGCTTTCTTT. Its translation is CASAAEHMNTEAFF.

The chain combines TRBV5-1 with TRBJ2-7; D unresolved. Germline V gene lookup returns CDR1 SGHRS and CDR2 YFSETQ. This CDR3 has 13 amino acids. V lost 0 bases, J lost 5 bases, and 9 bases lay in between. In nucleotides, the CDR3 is TGCGCCAGCAGCTTGGTTCGGTTCCACGAGCAGTACTTC. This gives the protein CASSLVRFHEQYF.

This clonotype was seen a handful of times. CDR3 in DNA: TGTGCCAGCAGCGAGGACCAGAGAATCTACGAGCAGTACTTC. This encodes CASSEDQRIYEQYF. The chain couples TRBV14 to TRBJ2-7, with D unresolved. Germline CDR1 is SGHDN and CDR2 is FVKESK. The CDR3 is 14 residues long. Trimming took 5 bases from V and 3 from J, leaving 14 bases between them.

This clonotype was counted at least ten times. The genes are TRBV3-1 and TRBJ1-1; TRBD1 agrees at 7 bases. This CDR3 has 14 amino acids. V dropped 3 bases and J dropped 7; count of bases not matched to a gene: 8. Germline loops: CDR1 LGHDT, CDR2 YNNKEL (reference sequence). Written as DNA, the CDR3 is TGTGCCAGCAGCCATTTAGGACAGGTAGTTGAAGCTTTCTTT. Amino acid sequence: CASSHLGQVVEAFF.

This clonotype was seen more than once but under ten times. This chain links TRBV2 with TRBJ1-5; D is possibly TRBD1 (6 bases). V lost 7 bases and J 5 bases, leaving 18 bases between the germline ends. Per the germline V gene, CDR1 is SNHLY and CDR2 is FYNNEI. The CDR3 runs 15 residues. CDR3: CASTSGGASYQPQHF. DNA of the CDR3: TGTGCCAGCACATCCGGGGGGGCCTCGTATCAGCCCCAGCATTTT. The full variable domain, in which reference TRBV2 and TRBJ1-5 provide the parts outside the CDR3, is EPEVTQTPSHQVTQMGQEVILRCVPISNHLYFYWYRQILGQKVEFLVSFYNNEISEKSEIFDDQFSVERPDGSNFTLKIRSTKLEDSAMYFCASTSGGASYQPQHFGDGTRLSIL.

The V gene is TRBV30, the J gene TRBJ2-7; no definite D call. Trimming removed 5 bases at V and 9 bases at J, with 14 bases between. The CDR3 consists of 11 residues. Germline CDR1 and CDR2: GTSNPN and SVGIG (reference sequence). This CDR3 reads CAWSNQGWQYF. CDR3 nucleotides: TGTGCCTGGTCTAACCAAGGGTGGCAGTACTTC.

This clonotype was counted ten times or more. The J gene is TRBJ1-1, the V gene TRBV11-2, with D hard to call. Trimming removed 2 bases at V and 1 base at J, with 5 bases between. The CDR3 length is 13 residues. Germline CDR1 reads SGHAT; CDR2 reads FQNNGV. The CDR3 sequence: CASSLSPNTEAFF. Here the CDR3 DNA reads TGTGCCAGCAGCTTAAGTCCGAACACTGAAGCTTTCTTT.

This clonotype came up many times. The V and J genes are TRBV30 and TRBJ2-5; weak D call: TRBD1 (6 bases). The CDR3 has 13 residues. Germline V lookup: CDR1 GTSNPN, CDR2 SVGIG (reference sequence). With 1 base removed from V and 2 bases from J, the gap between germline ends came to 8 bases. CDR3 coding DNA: TGTGCCTGGAGTGCCGGGACACAAGAGACCCAGTACTTC. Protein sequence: CAWSAGTQETQYF.

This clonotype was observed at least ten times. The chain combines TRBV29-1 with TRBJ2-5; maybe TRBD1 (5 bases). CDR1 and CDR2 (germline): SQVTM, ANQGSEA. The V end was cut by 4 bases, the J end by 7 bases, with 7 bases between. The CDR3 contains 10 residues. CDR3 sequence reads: CSVVRGTQYF. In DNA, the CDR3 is TGCAGCGTTGTAAGGGGGACCCAGTACTTC.

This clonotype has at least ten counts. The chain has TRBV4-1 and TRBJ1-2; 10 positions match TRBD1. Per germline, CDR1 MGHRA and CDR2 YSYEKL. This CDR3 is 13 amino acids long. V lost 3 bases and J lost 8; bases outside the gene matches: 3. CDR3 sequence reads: CASSQGQGRGYTF. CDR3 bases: TGCGCCAGCAGCCAGGGACAGGGGCGGGGCTACACCTTC.

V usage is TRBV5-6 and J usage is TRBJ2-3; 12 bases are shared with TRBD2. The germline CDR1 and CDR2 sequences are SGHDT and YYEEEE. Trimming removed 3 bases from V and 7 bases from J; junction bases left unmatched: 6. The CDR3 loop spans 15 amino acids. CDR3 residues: CASSSPSGGVYTQYF. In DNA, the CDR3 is TGTGCCAGCAGCTCGCCTAGCGGGGGGGTATATACGCAGTATTTT.

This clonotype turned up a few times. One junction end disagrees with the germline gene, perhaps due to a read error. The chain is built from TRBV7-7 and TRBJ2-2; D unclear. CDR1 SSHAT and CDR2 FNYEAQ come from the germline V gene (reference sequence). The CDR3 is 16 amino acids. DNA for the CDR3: TGTGCTAGCAGCCCCCGCCCCTACCCCGACACCGGGGAGCTGTTTTTT. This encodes CASSPRPYPDTGELFF. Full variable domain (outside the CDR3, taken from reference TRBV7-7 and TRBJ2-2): GAGVSQSPRYKVTKRGQDVTLRCDPISSHATLYWYQQALGQGPEFLTYFNYEAQPDKSGLPSDRFSAERPEGSISTLTIQRTEQRDSAMYRCASSPRPYPDTGELFFGEGSRLTVL.

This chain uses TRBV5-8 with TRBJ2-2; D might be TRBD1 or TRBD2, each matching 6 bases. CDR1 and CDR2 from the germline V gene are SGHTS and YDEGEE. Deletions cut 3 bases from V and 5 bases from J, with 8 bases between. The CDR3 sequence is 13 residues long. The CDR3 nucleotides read TGTGCCAGCAGCTGGGGGGCAACCGGGGAGCTGTTTTTT. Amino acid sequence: CASSWGATGELFF.

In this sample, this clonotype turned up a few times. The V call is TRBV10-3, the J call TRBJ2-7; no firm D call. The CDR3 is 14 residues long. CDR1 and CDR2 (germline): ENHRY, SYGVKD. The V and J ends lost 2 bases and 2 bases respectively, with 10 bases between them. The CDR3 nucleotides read TGTGCCATCAGTGAGGGCCAGCCACCCTACGAGCAGTACTTC. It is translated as CAISEGQPPYEQYF.

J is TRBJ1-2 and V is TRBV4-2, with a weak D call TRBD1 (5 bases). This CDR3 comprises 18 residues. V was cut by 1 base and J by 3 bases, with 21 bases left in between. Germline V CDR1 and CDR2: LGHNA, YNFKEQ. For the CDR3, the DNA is TGTGCCAGCAGCCAAGCGGCCGGCTCCGGGCCCAGGGACTATGGCTACACCTTC. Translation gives CASSQAAGSGPRDYGYTF.

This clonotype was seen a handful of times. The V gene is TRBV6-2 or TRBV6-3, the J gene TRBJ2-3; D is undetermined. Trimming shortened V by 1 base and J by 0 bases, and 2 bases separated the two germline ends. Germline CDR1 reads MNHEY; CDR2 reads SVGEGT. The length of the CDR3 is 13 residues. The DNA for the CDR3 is TGTGCCAGCAGTTACTTGAGCACAGATACGCAGTATTTT. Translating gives CASSYLSTDTQYF.

The CDR3 protein is CSVEGLHEQFF. CDR3 in DNA: TGCAGCGTTGAGGGTCTTCATGAGCAGTTCTTC. The chain links TRBV29-1 to TRBJ2-1; D not certain. V lost 3 bases, J lost 8 bases, and 8 bases lay in between. In germline, CDR1 is SQVTM, CDR2 ANQGSEA. This CDR3 spans 11 amino acids.

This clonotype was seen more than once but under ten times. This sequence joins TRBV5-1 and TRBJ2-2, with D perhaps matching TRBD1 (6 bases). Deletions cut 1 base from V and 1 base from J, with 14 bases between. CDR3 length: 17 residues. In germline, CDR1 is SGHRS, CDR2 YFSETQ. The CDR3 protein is CASSLRMLGQNTGELFF. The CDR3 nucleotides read TGCGCCAGCAGCTTGAGGATGTTGGGACAGAACACCGGGGAGCTGTTTTTT.